This T cell receptor (beta chain) was recovered during a study of T-cell memory formation after mild COVID-19. The 5'RACE method, run with constant-segment primers, produced TCR alpha and TCR beta cDNA libraries (carrying sample barcodes and UMIs). TCRdb re-analysed the 5' RACE reads in MiXCR, keeping a single row per CDR3 protein. The repertoire consists of a few hundred thousand distinct CDR3 sequences, with about a sixth occurring once and the leading ten covering 20% to 25%. Findings and caveats of the study: Whether second-wave clones peaking at day 37 were SARS-CoV-2 specific went unconfirmed. CD4/CD8 balance held among clones contracting day 15 to 85, and later expanders leaned CD4+.

The CDR3 extends over 15 amino acids. V was pared by 3 bases and J by 4 bases, with 9 bases of the junction left unmatched. Germline V gives CDR1 DFQATT, CDR2 SNEGSKA (reference sequence). This clonotype came up a few times. Its matching antigen is unknown. The V gene is TRBV20-1, the J gene TRBJ2-5; 9 positions agree with TRBD2. The sequencing input was PBMCs or a T cell subset sorted from them (not recorded which). The TCR was taken from a young man who had mild COVID-19 (a few samples of this study predate the infection). Cell type and time point are not known. CDR3: CSARRGGGLGETQYF. CDR3 bases: TGCAGTGCTAGGCGCGGGGGGGGCCTCGGAGAGACCCAGTACTTC.